This T cell receptor beta chain is from a study of blood T cell repertoires in COVID-19. As for the study in general: Italy, Spain and the United States were the sources of the convalescent and acute COVID-19 samples. PBMCs, B-cell-depleted T cells, or T cells provided the cDNA or gDNA that made up the material.

How the authors handled the data: The assay estimated nucleated cells by amplifying reference gene primers. Method: immunoSEQ multiplex PCR; TCRdb's copy keeps in-frame clones and lacks some. V, J and clone size are those of that table, while D and trimming were read from the DNA. Of about 220,000 clones in the sample, about 90% are singletons; the top ten hold about 1.9%. Germline V gives CDR1 LGHDT, CDR2 YNNKEL (reference sequence). This CDR3 has 16 residues. Trimming cost V 2 bases and J 4 bases; bases outside gene matches: 5. The chain recombines TRBV3-1 (or the pseudogene TRBV3-2) with TRBJ1-5; TRBD1 aligns across 10 bases. Specimen: peripheral blood. This TCR derives from a man aged 35-49 years with active or convalescent COVID-19. As DNA, the CDR3 is TGTGCCAGCAGCCAATCCGGGACAGGGGCGAATCAGCCCCAGCATTTT. This codes for CASSQSGTGANQPQHF.